The 18 T cell receptor beta chains below come from one sample, sequenced in a study of blood T cell repertoires in COVID-19. Using immunoSEQ multiplex PCR, the repertoire was profiled, and TCRdb retains in-frame clones only, with some absent. The sample comprises some 250,000 clones, almost 85% of which are singletons, and over 14% rests with the top ten. Sequencing input: PBMCs or T cells enriched from blood (not recorded which). These receptors were obtained from a middle-aged man who had recovered from COVID-19.

The rearrangement joins TRBV27 to TRBJ2-1; tentative D call: TRBD2 (7 bases). V was clipped by 4 bases and J by 2 bases, with 12 bases between them. Germline V gene lookup returns CDR1 MNHEY and CDR2 SMNVEV (reference sequence). This CDR3 comprises 15 residues. CDR3 DNA sequence: TGTGCCAGCAGTTCTGCGGGGGCCCCCTACAATGAGCAGTTCTTC. Protein product: CASSSAGAPYNEQFF.

The chain combines TRBV2 with TRBJ2-5, with 7 bases identical to TRBD2. This CDR3 is built from 13 residues. With V trimmed by 6 bases and J by 5 bases, 6 bases remained unmatched. Germline V gene data show CDR1 as SNHLY and CDR2 as FYNNEI. Here the CDR3 reads CASRDRGGETQYF. The CDR3, as DNA: TGTGCCAGCAGGGATAGGGGAGGGGAGACCCAGTACTTC.

This clone was detected only a few times. The chain employs TRBV19 and TRBJ1-2; tentatively, D is TRBD1 (6 bases). The V end lost 5 bases, the J end lost 6 bases, and 19 bases lay between the germline ends. Looked up from germline, CDR1 is LNHDA and CDR2 is SQIVND (reference sequence). The CDR3 is 15 residues long. The CDR3 is CASSGSRGGENGYTF. The CDR3 nucleotides are TGTGCCAGTAGTGGTAGCCGAGGGGGGGAAAATGGCTACACCTTC.

J is TRBJ1-4 and V is TRBV7-9; D might be TRBD1 (6 bases). This CDR3 comprises 16 residues. Per the germline V gene, CDR1 is SEHNR and CDR2 is FQNEAQ (reference sequence). V lost 4 bases and J 8 bases, leaving 20 bases between the germline ends. CDR3 residues: CASSSGHSTDLEKLFF. The CDR3 region has the DNA TGTGCCAGCAGCTCGGGACATTCTACCGATCTGGAAAAACTGTTTTTT.

V is TRBV29-1 and J is TRBJ1-2; a possible D gene is TRBD1 (6 bases). V shed 4 bases and J shed 6 bases, with 15 bases lying between them. Germline V lookup: CDR1 SQVTM, CDR2 ANQGSEA. The CDR3 has 13 residues. The CDR3 region is CSVVSGTYDGYTF. CDR3 DNA sequence: TGCAGCGTTGTTAGCGGGACATATGATGGCTACACCTTC.

This clone has just one count. The chain couples TRBV29-1 to TRBJ2-7; D unresolved. Trimming took off 3 bases at V and 1 base at J, with 10 bases between the two ends. In germline, CDR1 is SQVTM, CDR2 ANQGSEA. The CDR3 is made up of 13 amino acids. CDR3 protein: CSVDGGSSYEQYF. CDR3 coding DNA: TGCAGCGTTGACGGCGGTTCTTCCTACGAGCAGTACTTC.

DNA of the CDR3: TGTGCCAGCAGCCACAAACCGGGGGTGTGGGGAGAGACCCAGTACTTC. Protein product: CASSHKPGVWGETQYF. V usage is TRBV3-1 (or the pseudogene TRBV3-2) and J usage is TRBJ2-5, with D possibly being TRBD2 (6 bases). Trimming shortened V by 3 bases and J by 4 bases, and 18 bases separated the two germline ends. Germline V gene data show CDR1 as LGHDT and CDR2 as YNNKEL (reference sequence). The length of the CDR3 is 16 residues.

The chain uses TRBV6-5 and TRBJ1-4, with D uncertain. Germline V gives CDR1 MNHEY, CDR2 SVGAGI. CDR3 length: 15 residues. With 3 bases removed from V and 3 bases from J, the gap between germline ends came to 11 bases. The CDR3 loop reads CASSYSRGSNEKLFF. The CDR3, as DNA: TGTGCCAGCAGTTATTCTCGAGGATCTAATGAAAAACTGTTTTTT.

V is TRBV6-5 and J is TRBJ2-5; D might be TRBD1 (5 bases). Trimming cost V 6 bases and J 2 bases, with 13 bases left between them. CDR1 and CDR2 (germline): MNHEY, SVGAGI. The CDR3 sequence is 14 residues long. The CDR3 DNA is TGTGCCAGCAGGGACCCCAGGGTACAAGAGACCCAGTACTTC. Protein: CASRDPRVQETQYF.

The J gene is TRBJ1-2, the V gene TRBV28, with D unresolved. The V end was cut by 3 bases, the J end by 7 bases, with 15 bases between. This CDR3 is 14 amino acids long. Germline V gene data show CDR1 as MDHEN and CDR2 as SYDVKM. In DNA, the CDR3 is TGTGCCAGCAGTTTCCCCCGCTTAGGAGGTGGCTACACCTTC. Translated, it gives CASSFPRLGGGYTF.

The chain combines TRBV4-1 with TRBJ2-3; 8 bases are shared with TRBD2. The CDR3 consists of 12 residues. CDR1 MGHRA and CDR2 YSYEKL come from the germline V gene. V dropped 5 bases and J dropped 9; count of bases not matched to a gene: 4. CDR3 sequence (DNA): TGCGCCAGCAGCGAGCGGGAGATCACGCAGTATTTT. It yields the protein CASSEREITQYF.

This sequence joins TRBV3-1 (or the pseudogene TRBV3-2) and TRBJ1-1; 9 bases match TRBD1. CDR1 LGHDT and CDR2 YNNKEL come from the germline V gene (reference sequence). J gave up 5 bases and V 3 bases, and 4 bases lay outside the gene matches. This CDR3 comprises 14 residues. This chain's CDR3 is CASSQRDRGTEAFF. For the CDR3, the DNA is TGTGCCAGCAGCCAGAGAGACAGGGGGACTGAAGCTTTCTTT.

The V call is TRBV9, the J call TRBJ2-1, with 9 bases lining up with TRBD2. CDR3 length: 15 residues. The J segment lost 2 bases and the V segment lost 9 bases, leaving 9 bases of the junction unmatched. Germline CDR1 reads SGDLS; CDR2 reads YYNGEE. The CDR3 DNA reads as TGTGCCACCAACACGGGCGGGGGGGCCTACAATGAGCAGTTCTTC. Translating gives CATNTGGGAYNEQFF.

This clone was observed at least ten times. The gene calls are TRBV7-8 and TRBJ2-1; D is perhaps TRBD1 (5 bases). Trimming took 3 bases from V and 9 from J, leaving 24 bases between them. The CDR3 covers 17 residues. The V gene's germline CDR1 is SGHVS and CDR2 FQNEAQ. CDR3: CASSFPPGAPRDFEQFF. CDR3 coding DNA: TGTGCCAGCAGCTTTCCCCCTGGGGCGCCCCGCGACTTTGAGCAGTTCTTC.

This chain uses TRBV5-1 with TRBJ2-7, with D tentatively TRBD2 (5 bases). Trimming cost V 0 bases and J 6 bases, with 16 bases left between them. Germline-derived CDR1 and CDR2 are SGHRS and YFSETQ. The CDR3 is made up of 15 amino acids. The CDR3 bases are TGCGCCAGCAGCTTGGAAACTAGGAGATTCGCCGAGCAGTACTTC. The encoded protein is CASSLETRRFAEQYF.

The chain carries TRBV7-2 and TRBJ2-1; 7 positions agree with TRBD2. The V segment lost 5 bases and the J segment 7 bases; nucleotides outside the gene matches: 11. The CDR3 has 15 residues. Germline V lookup: CDR1 SGHTA, CDR2 FQGNSA. The CDR3 region is CASSTRSGTGNEQFF. The DNA of the CDR3 is TGTGCCAGCAGCACAAGGAGCGGGACTGGGAATGAGCAGTTCTTC.

The chain couples TRBV2 to TRBJ1-5; D gene uncertain. Per germline, CDR1 SNHLY and CDR2 FYNNEI. The CDR3 has 16 residues. V lost 7 bases to trimming and J lost 6 bases, with 22 bases between them. Here the CDR3 DNA reads TGTGCCAGCATGAGGTTCTTTGGAGGCCCGGGTCAGCCCCAGCATTTT. It is translated as CASMRFFGGPGQPQHF.

This clone was detected once. The chain carries TRBV7-6 and TRBJ2-1, with 7 bases lining up with TRBD2. The CDR3 is 15 residues long. CDR1 is SGHVS, CDR2 FNYEAQ, per germline. V trimming: 5 bases; J trimming: 6 bases; junction bases outside the gene matches: 10. The CDR3 DNA follows: TGTGCCAGCAGCCCATCTAGGACTAGTGGCAATGAGCAGTTCTTC. It codes for CASSPSRTSGNEQFF.